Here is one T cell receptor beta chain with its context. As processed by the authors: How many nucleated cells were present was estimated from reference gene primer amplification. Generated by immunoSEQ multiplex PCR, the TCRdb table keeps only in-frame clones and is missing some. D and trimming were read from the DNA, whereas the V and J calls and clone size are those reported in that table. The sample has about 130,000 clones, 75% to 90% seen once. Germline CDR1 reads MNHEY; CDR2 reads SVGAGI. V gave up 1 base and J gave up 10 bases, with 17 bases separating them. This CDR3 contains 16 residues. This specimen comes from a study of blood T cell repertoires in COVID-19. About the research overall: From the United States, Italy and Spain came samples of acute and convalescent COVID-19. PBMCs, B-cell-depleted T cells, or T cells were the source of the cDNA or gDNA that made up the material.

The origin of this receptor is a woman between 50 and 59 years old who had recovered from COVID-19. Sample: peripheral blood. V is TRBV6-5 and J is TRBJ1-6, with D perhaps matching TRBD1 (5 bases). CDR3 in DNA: TGTGCCAGCAGTTACTTATCGGCAGGGCAAGGATCACCCCTCCACTTT. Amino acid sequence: CASSYLSAGQGSPLHF.